Following are 7 T cell receptor beta chains from one sample sequenced in a study of blood T cell repertoires in COVID-19. TCRdb's copy holds only in-frame clones and misses some; the assay was immunoSEQ multiplex PCR. The sample carries about 280,000 clones, around nine tenths recorded once. Sequenced material: peripheral blood. These receptors were obtained from a man aged 40-49 years with active or convalescent COVID-19.

The rearrangement joins TRBV7-6 to TRBJ2-3; 9 bases fit TRBD2. CDR3 length: 17 amino acids. Germline CDR1 is SGHVS and CDR2 is FNYEAQ. With V trimmed by 1 base and J by 2 bases, 7 bases remained unmatched. CDR3 protein: CASSLVRGLADTDTQYF. CDR3 DNA sequence: TGTGCCAGCAGCTTAGTTAGGGGACTAGCCGACACAGATACGCAGTATTTT.

In this sample, this clone turned up once. Other nucleotide sequences in the sample specify the same CDR3. The CDR3 bases are TGTGCCAGCAGCCGACAGGGGTACGAGCAGTACTTC. This sequence encodes CASSRQGYEQYF. The chain couples TRBV12-3 or TRBV12-4 to TRBJ2-7; the match to TRBD1 covers 8 bases. The CDR3 consists of 12 residues. Trimming cost V 6 bases and J 4 bases; bases outside gene matches: 2.

The rearrangement uses TRBV5-8 and TRBJ2-7, with 12 bases fitting TRBD2. Unmatched junction bases numbered 12, after V lost 2 bases and J lost 0 bases. This CDR3 region has 19 residues. Germline V CDR1 and CDR2: SGHTS, YDEGEE. CDR3 DNA: TGTGCCAGCAGCTTTCTCGGACTAGCGGGACCCCCAAGCTCCTACGAGCAGTACTTC. Its protein is CASSFLGLAGPPSSYEQYF.

The gene calls are TRBV2 and TRBJ2-2; D unclear. Trimming removed 3 bases from V and 5 bases from J, with 7 bases in between. There are 13 residues in the CDR3. The germline V gene has CDR1 SNHLY and CDR2 FYNNEI. The CDR3 here is CASSDQWTGELFF. In DNA, the CDR3 is TGTGCCAGCAGTGATCAGTGGACCGGGGAGCTGTTTTTT.

The chain carries TRBV6-1 and TRBJ1-5; 7 bases line up with TRBD1. Trimming removed 1 base from V and 7 bases from J; junction bases left unmatched: 4. Per the germline V gene, CDR1 is MNHNS and CDR2 is SASEGT. The CDR3 totals 14 residues. CDR3 nucleotide sequence: TGTGCCAGCAGTGAAGGACAGGGACAACAGCCCCAGCATTTT. Encoded protein: CASSEGQGQQPQHF.

The V and J genes are TRBV4-1 and TRBJ1-1; TRBD1 matches 7 bases. V dropped 4 bases and J dropped 6; count of bases not matched to a gene: 2. The CDR3 totals 12 residues. Germline V CDR1 and CDR2: MGHRA, YSYEKL. The CDR3 sequence: CASSPGTAEAFF. The CDR3 nucleotides are TGCGCCAGCAGCCCCGGGACAGCTGAAGCTTTCTTT.

This clone appeared a few times. The chain couples TRBV10-1 to TRBJ1-1, with a possible D match to TRBD1 (5 bases). Germline V lookup: CDR1 WNHNN, CDR2 SYGVQD (reference sequence). V shed 5 bases and J shed 3 bases, with 19 bases lying between them. The CDR3 is 16 residues long. The CDR3 bases are TGCGCCAGCAGTCGAAGACCAGACAGTGGACACACTGAAGCTTTCTTT. Amino acids: CASSRRPDSGHTEAFF.